These 26 T cell receptor beta chains originate from one sample sequenced in a study of OX40 agonist ivuxolimab in advanced cancers. The repertoire was sequenced with immunoSEQ multiplex PCR; TCRdb's copy has only in-frame clones and lacks some. Of about 36,000 clones in the sample, 70% to 80% are singletons; the top ten hold about 18%. Sample: CD4+ or CD8+ T cells sorted from blood, taken in a trial of the OX40 agonist ivuxolimab. All receptors come from an adult with an advanced solid tumor such as melanoma, head and neck, liver or kidney cancer.

This chain's CDR3 is CASSFLGRANEQYV. The DNA for the CDR3 is TGTGCCAGCAGCTTCCTCGGCAGGGCCAACGAGCAGTACGTC. V is TRBV7-9 and J is TRBJ2-7, with a weak D call TRBD1 (5 bases). CDR1 and CDR2 (germline): SEHNR, FQNEAQ (reference sequence). The V gene lost 3 bases and the J gene lost 5 bases, with 14 bases spanning the gap. The CDR3 loop spans 14 amino acids.

This clone appeared once. This chain links TRBV6-7 with TRBJ1-6; a weak D match, TRBD1 (5 bases). TRBV6-7 has ORF status, its function being uncertain. The CDR3 sequence is 13 residues long. The germline V and J ends were trimmed by 4 bases and 8 bases, with 9 bases remaining between them. The CDR3 is CASSCQGYSPLHF. In DNA form, the CDR3 reads TGTGCCAGCAGTTGTCAGGGTTATTCACCCCTCCACTTT.

The rearrangement uses TRBV14 and TRBJ2-7; D may match TRBD1 or TRBD2 (5 bases each). The CDR3 is 14 amino acids. Trimming shortened V by 3 bases and J by 1 base, and 10 bases separated the two germline ends. In germline, CDR1 is SGHDN, CDR2 FVKESK. The CDR3 loop reads CASSQWGGSYEQYF. The CDR3 nucleotides read TGTGCCAGCAGCCAGTGGGGCGGGTCCTACGAGCAGTACTTC.

This chain joins TRBV21-1 and TRBJ2-3; the table assigns TRBD2, which was not confirmed against the DNA. TRBV21-1 corresponds to a pseudogene. The CDR3 contains 15 residues. The CDR3 DNA is TGTGCCAGCAGCAAAGCTTCACTAGCAACAGATACGCAGTATTTT. Translated: CASSKASLATDTQYF.

The CDR3 DNA reads TGTGCCAGCAGCGTAGCGGAGACCTACAATGAGCAGTTCTTC. Translated, it gives CASSVAETYNEQFF. The rearrangement joins TRBV9 to TRBJ2-1; D is undetermined. The CDR3 contains 14 residues. The V end was cut by 0 bases, the J end by 2 bases, with 6 bases between. In germline, CDR1 is SGDLS, CDR2 YYNGEE.

The gene calls are TRBV14 and TRBJ2-1; D uncertain. This CDR3 has 14 residues. V was pared by 0 bases and J by 9 bases, with 12 bases between. Germline CDR1 reads SGHDN; CDR2 reads FVKESK. This chain's CDR3 is CASSQDLAPGEQFF. CDR3 nucleotides: TGTGCCAGCAGCCAAGACCTTGCCCCGGGTGAGCAGTTCTTC. Drawing the rest from reference TRBV14 and TRBJ2-1, the complete variable domain is EAGVTQFPSHSVIEKGQTVTLRCDPISGHDNLYWYRRVMGKEIKFLLHFVKESKQDESGMPNNRFLAERTGGTYSTLKVQPAELEDSGVYFCASSQDLAPGEQFFGPGTRLTVL.

This chain links TRBV2 with TRBJ1-2, with D hard to call. Germline CDR1 reads SNHLY; CDR2 reads FYNNEI. With 3 bases removed from V and 0 bases from J, the gap between germline ends came to 8 bases. This CDR3 contains 14 residues. The chain's CDR3 is CASSEVRTNYGYTF. The CDR3 DNA is TGTGCCAGCAGTGAGGTCAGAACTAACTATGGCTACACCTTC.

The chain couples TRBV5-5 to TRBJ1-2; 8 nucleotides align to TRBD1. The CDR3 runs to 16 residues. J lost 5 bases, V lost 5 bases, and 14 bases had no gene match. Germline V lookup: CDR1 SGHKS, CDR2 YYEKEE (reference sequence). CDR3 protein: CASRYRTGQGEYGYTF. The CDR3 DNA sequence: TGTGCCAGCAGGTACAGGACAGGACAGGGAGAGTATGGCTACACCTTC.

In its sample, this clone was seen a few times. The V call is TRBV30, the J call TRBJ2-1; 15 nucleotides line up with TRBD2. The CDR3 sequence is 19 residues long. Germline V gene sequence: CDR1 GTSNPN, CDR2 SVGIG (reference sequence). V lost 0 bases and J lost 0; bases outside the gene matches: 6. The CDR3 DNA sequence: TGTGCCTGGAGTGTCACGGGACTAGCGGGGGGCCCCTCCTACAATGAGCAGTTCTTC. Its translation: CAWSVTGLAGGPSYNEQFF.

This clone was observed a handful of times. The CDR3 nucleotides are TGTGCCAGCAGCCGGGACAGGGACAACAATGAGCAGTTCTTC. Translated, it gives CASSRDRDNNEQFF. The chain recombines TRBV25-1 with TRBJ2-1, with 9 bases aligning to TRBD1. The V gene's germline CDR1 is MGHDK and CDR2 SYGVNS. This CDR3 comprises 14 residues. V lost 6 bases, J lost 5 bases, and 5 bases stayed unmatched. Complete variable domain (other parts from reference TRBV25-1 and TRBJ2-1): EADIYQTPRYLVIGTGKKITLECSQTMGHDKMYWYQQDPGMELHLIHYSYGVNSTEKGDLSSESTVSRIRTEHFPLTLESARPSHTSQYLCASSRDRDNNEQFFGPGTRLTVL.

This chain links TRBV5-4 with TRBJ2-5; 8 nucleotides agree with TRBD2. The germline V gene has CDR1 SGHNT and CDR2 YYREEE (reference sequence). The CDR3 sequence is 17 residues long. V lost 7 bases to trimming and J lost 1 base; unmatched junction nucleotides: 15. As DNA, the CDR3 is TGTGCCAGCCACACCCGGTCTAGCGGGTTCCTCCAAGAGACCCAGTACTTC. It translates to CASHTRSSGFLQETQYF.

The rearrangement uses TRBV11-2 and TRBJ2-1; either TRBD1 or TRBD2 may supply D (5 bases each). Germline CDR1 is SGHAT and CDR2 is FQNNGV. The CDR3 sequence is 12 residues long. V was cut by 3 bases and J by 16 bases, with 16 bases left in between. CDR3 in DNA: TGTGCCAGCAGCTTCTTCGGGACCAAGGGATTCTTC. It codes for CASSFFGTKGFF. Full variable domain (outside the CDR3, taken from reference TRBV11-2 and TRBJ2-1): EAGVAQSPRYKIIEKRQSVAFWCNPISGHATLYWYQQILGQGPKLLIQFQNNGVVDDSQLPKDRFSAERLKGVDSTLKIQPAKLEDSAVYLCASSFFGTKGFFGPGTRLTVL.

The V gene is TRBV5-1, the J gene TRBJ1-2; D remains ambiguous. The CDR3 loop spans 15 amino acids. V lost 0 bases, J lost 8 bases, and 17 bases lay in between. From germline, CDR1 is SGHRS and CDR2 YFSETQ. The CDR3 DNA sequence: TGCGCCAGCAGCTTGGTTAGTTGGGCCAAGCGGGGCTACACCTTC. This encodes CASSLVSWAKRGYTF.

This clone was detected once. This chain uses TRBV11-2 with TRBJ2-3, with D tentatively TRBD2 (5 bases). Trimming removed 4 bases from V and 5 bases from J, with 10 bases in between. Looked up from germline, CDR1 is SGHAT and CDR2 is FQNNGV. The CDR3 runs to 13 residues. The CDR3: CASSSGVKDTQYF. CDR3 DNA: TGTGCCAGCAGCTCCGGGGTCAAAGATACGCAGTATTTT.

CDR3: CASSPRTGSGNTIYF. DNA of the CDR3: TGTGCCAGCAGCCCACGGACTGGCTCTGGAAACACCATATATTTT. The chain couples TRBV7-2 to TRBJ1-3; D gene ambiguous. The germline V gene encodes CDR1 SGHTA and CDR2 FQGNSA. The CDR3 totals 15 residues. The V end was cut by 5 bases, the J end by 0 bases, with 11 bases between.

The DNA of the CDR3 is TGTGCCAGTAGTCTTCCGCTAGCGGGGGGCCGCACCGGGGAGCTGTTTTTT. Protein: CASSLPLAGGRTGELFF. The chain joins TRBV19 to TRBJ2-2; TRBD2 matches at 11 bases. Germline-derived CDR1 and CDR2 are LNHDA and SQIVND (reference sequence). The V segment lost 5 bases and the J segment 4 bases; nucleotides outside the gene matches: 9. This CDR3 has 17 amino acids.

This clone was found a few times. This sequence joins TRBV30 and TRBJ1-3; the D gene is possibly TRBD1 (5 bases). Germline-derived CDR1 and CDR2 are GTSNPN and SVGIG (reference sequence). The CDR3 covers 14 residues. The ends were cut back, 8 bases at V and 2 bases at J, with 16 bases in the middle. The CDR3 protein is CALTQGFAGNTIYF. The CDR3 DNA reads as TGTGCCCTAACTCAGGGTTTTGCTGGAAACACCATATATTTT.

The CDR3 spells CASSMGVGDEKLFF. CDR3 bases: TGTGCCAGTAGTATGGGGGTGGGAGATGAAAAACTGTTTTTT. This rearrangement joins TRBV19 to TRBJ1-4; the D gene is possibly TRBD1 (5 bases). The CDR3 is made up of 14 amino acids. V was shortened by 3 bases and J by 6 bases, with 11 bases between the two germline ends. Germline CDR1 and CDR2: LNHDA and SQIVND (reference sequence).

The chain couples TRBV4-2 to TRBJ2-5, with 7 bases aligning to TRBD2. There are 14 residues in the CDR3. Germline CDR1 LGHNA, CDR2 YNFKEQ. The trim removed 4 bases at V and 2 bases at J, leaving 4 bases unmatched. This CDR3 reads CASSPGTKQETQYF. The CDR3 DNA is TGTGCCAGCAGCCCCGGGACTAAGCAAGAGACCCAGTACTTC.

The DNA for the CDR3 is TGTGCCAGTAGCCCGGGGGAGGGGCCGTATGGCTACACCTTC. Protein: CASSPGEGPYGYTF. This chain links TRBV19 with TRBJ1-2; D is perhaps TRBD1 (5 bases). V lost 6 bases, J lost 5 bases, and 16 bases lay in between. Germline lookup yields CDR1 LNHDA and CDR2 SQIVND (reference sequence). The CDR3 length is 14 residues.

J is TRBJ2-1 and V is TRBV6-5; no clear D. This CDR3 spans 12 amino acids. Trimming took 5 bases from V and 8 from J, leaving 10 bases between them. Per germline, CDR1 MNHEY and CDR2 SVGAGI. DNA for the CDR3: TGTGCCAGCAGTATTCATAGGCATGAGCAGTTCTTC. It translates to CASSIHRHEQFF.

The rearrangement links TRBV6-1 to TRBJ1-1; D uncertain. Germline V lookup: CDR1 MNHNS, CDR2 SASEGT. V lost 3 bases to trimming and J lost 5 bases, with 13 bases between them. The length of the CDR3 is 14 residues. CDR3 DNA: TGTGCCAGCAGTGATAGGACCCTGGGAACTGAAGCTTTCTTT. Encoded protein: CASSDRTLGTEAFF.

This chain connects TRBV6-6 to TRBJ1-2, with D possibly being TRBD1 (5 bases). Germline-derived CDR1 and CDR2 are MNHNY and SVGAGI (reference sequence). The CDR3 spans 14 residues. The ends were cut back, 1 base at V and 4 bases at J, with 10 bases in the middle. Here the CDR3 DNA reads TGTGCCAGCAGTTACTTGGAGACAGCCTATGGCTACACCTTC. It yields the protein CASSYLETAYGYTF.

The chain couples TRBV5-1 to TRBJ1-1; 10 bases line up with TRBD1. CDR1 SGHRS and CDR2 YFSETQ come from the germline V gene. The V and J ends lost 4 bases and 4 bases, in that order; junction bases with no gene match: 10. This CDR3 spans 16 amino acids. The chain's CDR3 is CASSPGRGQGFTEAFF. In DNA, the CDR3 is TGCGCCAGCAGCCCCGGCCGGGGACAGGGGTTCACTGAAGCTTTCTTT.

J is TRBJ1-5 and V is TRBV9, with unresolved D. V shed 0 bases and J shed 0 bases, with 7 bases lying between them. Germline CDR1 is SGDLS and CDR2 is YYNGEE. This CDR3 spans 15 amino acids. CDR3 sequence reads: CASSVGGYSNQPQHF. In DNA form, the CDR3 reads TGTGCCAGCAGCGTAGGGGGTTATAGCAATCAGCCCCAGCATTTT.

The count of this clone is one. The genes are TRBV7-2 and TRBJ1-1; 7 nucleotides align to TRBD1. Germline-derived CDR1 and CDR2 are SGHTA and FQGNSA. V lost 6 bases, J lost 5 bases, and 15 bases stayed unmatched. The CDR3 totals 16 residues. The chain's CDR3 is CASRPRGTGAVTEAFF. The CDR3 DNA reads TGTGCCAGCAGGCCTAGGGGTACAGGGGCGGTTACTGAAGCTTTCTTT.